This entry is about one T cell receptor beta chain. There are 16 residues in the CDR3. This entry belongs to a study of blood T cell repertoires in COVID-19. In the original processing: Scientists estimated how many nucleated cells there were by amplifying reference gene primers. The table came from immunoSEQ multiplex PCR; TCRdb's copy has only in-frame clones and leaves some out. D and trimming come from the DNA, and the V and J calls and clone size come from that table. The repertoire holds fewer than 300,000 clones, 80% to 95% seen once, with 1.1% in the top ten. The rearrangement links TRBV21-1 to TRBJ2-1; the DNA was not compared with TRBD1, the D call given in the table. TRBV21-1 has pseudogene status. Sample: PBMCs or T cells enriched from blood (not recorded which). The receptor was isolated from a woman aged 30 to 39 who had recovered from COVID-19. As DNA, the CDR3 is TGTGCCAGCAGCAATTGGCCCTCGGACAGACACAATGAGCAGTTCTTC. This codes for CASSNWPSDRHNEQFF.